The present T cell receptor beta chain was sequenced within a study of Ad26.COV2.S vaccination and SARS-CoV-2 variants. At the level of the study: Each vaccinee took Ad26.COV2.S intramuscularly, once or twice 56 days apart.

Germline-derived CDR1 and CDR2 are KGHDR and SFDVKD. The CDR3 is 14 amino acids. V was clipped by 4 bases and J by 7 bases; unmatched bases: 8. This sample's treatment: roughly 19 received Ad26.COV2.S at low or high dose, single or two shots; about 5 received placebo; per-sample allocation not given. Collection of the samples took place on day 63 after the first injection of vaccine or placebo. Donor was an adult aged 18-55 years in Boston. An Ad26 vector expressing Wuhan-strain SARS-CoV-2 spike constituted the vaccine. This table comes from immunoSEQ multiplex PCR, and its TCRdb copy is limited to in-frame clones, with some not included. The sample yields 400,000 or so clones, less than 90% seen once.

The chain joins TRBV24-1 to TRBJ1-2; 7 bases align to TRBD1. Sequences were derived from peripheral blood, sampled in a trial of Ad26.COV2.S vaccine versus placebo. The clonotype was recovered from a person between 18 and 65 years old who received the Ad26.COV2.S COVID-19 vaccine or a placebo. CDR3 loop: CATSDPFKGAGYTF. In DNA, the CDR3 is TGTGCCACCAGTGACCCCTTCAAGGGGGCTGGCTACACCTTC.